Shown below are 10 T cell receptor beta chains from a single sample sequenced in a study of T cell repertoires in cytomegalovirus infection. MiXCR was run by TCRdb on the reads, yielding one entry per CDR3 protein. Here the sample spans 380,000 or so distinct CDR3 sequences, about 32% being singletons. Their specific antigens are unknown. This specimen consisted of cultured PBMCs, obtained from culture after CMV antigen stimulation. The receptors here all came from a human donor in good health (CMV status not recorded). Some clones in this sample may be carry-over from other donors' samples.

Only a few counts were recorded for this clonotype. The chain carries TRBV7-2 and TRBJ1-5; D perhaps matches TRBD1 (5 bases). CDR1 SGHTA and CDR2 FQGNSA come from the germline V gene. V was trimmed by 5 bases and J by 2 bases, leaving 10 bases between them. The CDR3 is 14 residues long. The CDR3 loop reads CASSPRAGNQPQHF. The CDR3 DNA reads TGTGCCAGCAGCCCCAGGGCTGGCAATCAGCCCCAGCATTTT.

This clonotype has ten or more counts. The chain carries TRBV7-2 and TRBJ1-5; 7 nucleotides align to TRBD1. J gave up 3 bases and V 3 bases, and 2 bases lay outside the gene matches. Germline CDR1 and CDR2: SGHTA and FQGNSA. The CDR3 runs to 14 residues. The CDR3 sequence: CASSLTGFNQPQHF. The CDR3 nucleotides read TGTGCCAGCAGCTTGACAGGGTTCAATCAGCCCCAGCATTTT.

This chain connects TRBV2 to TRBJ2-3; 8 nucleotides match TRBD2. This CDR3 has 15 residues. Germline CDR1 SNHLY, CDR2 FYNNEI. J gave up 3 bases and V 8 bases, and 10 bases lay outside the gene matches. CDR3 sequence reads: CASFLSGSRTDTQYF. The CDR3 DNA is TGTGCCAGCTTTTTAAGCGGGAGCCGGACAGATACGCAGTATTTT.

The chain uses TRBV18 and TRBJ2-1; D might be TRBD2 (5 bases). Germline CDR1 reads KGHSH; CDR2 reads LQKENI. The CDR3 sequence is 13 residues long. The ends were cut back, 3 bases at V and 9 bases at J, with 12 bases in the middle. Here the CDR3 reads CASSPGLLVEQFF. The CDR3 nucleotides are TGTGCCAGCTCACCTGGACTTTTGGTTGAGCAGTTCTTC.

This chain uses TRBV4-2 with TRBJ1-4; D is ambiguous. Deletions cut 5 bases from V and 6 bases from J, with 16 bases between. The CDR3 totals 15 residues. Germline V gives CDR1 LGHNA, CDR2 YNFKEQ. CDR3 sequence: CASSASGGGDEKLFF. CDR3 sequence (DNA): TGTGCCAGCAGCGCTTCAGGCGGCGGGGATGAAAAACTGTTTTTT.

This chain links TRBV4-1 with TRBJ1-5; D is unresolved. V dropped 1 base and J dropped 7 bases, with 8 bases sitting between them. Germline V gene data show CDR1 as MGHRA and CDR2 as YSYEKL. The CDR3 runs to 13 residues. The CDR3 sequence is CASSQGEKQPQHF. The CDR3 DNA sequence: TGCGCCAGCAGCCAAGGGGAAAAACAGCCCCAGCATTTT.

The rearrangement joins TRBV7-2 to TRBJ2-4; D perhaps matches TRBD1 (6 bases). Trimming took off 4 bases at V and 2 bases at J, with 12 bases between the two ends. There are 15 residues in the CDR3. The germline V gene encodes CDR1 SGHTA and CDR2 FQGNSA. The CDR3 nucleotides are TGTGCCAGCAGCTCCTCAGGGGCTTCCAAAAACATTCAGTACTTC. This codes for CASSSSGASKNIQYF.

The CDR3 here is CSVVGNSYEQYF. The CDR3 nucleotides read TGCAGCGTTGTAGGGAATTCCTACGAGCAGTACTTC. This rearrangement joins TRBV29-1 to TRBJ2-7; D unclear. The germline V gene encodes CDR1 SQVTM and CDR2 ANQGSEA. The CDR3 contains 12 residues. V shed 4 bases and J shed 1 base, with 8 bases lying between them.

This rearrangement joins TRBV19 to TRBJ2-1; 9 nucleotides match TRBD1. J lost 4 bases, V lost 3 bases, and 7 bases had no gene match. Per germline, CDR1 LNHDA and CDR2 SQIVND (reference sequence). The CDR3 length is 16 residues. CDR3 in DNA: TGTGCCAGTAGTATCGTCGCGGGACAGGGTTACAATGAGCAGTTCTTC. Protein: CASSIVAGQGYNEQFF.

The rearrangement links TRBV6-1 to TRBJ1-1; TRBD1 is a possible D gene (5 bases). From germline, CDR1 is MNHNS and CDR2 SASEGT. V dropped 5 bases and J dropped 6 bases, with 16 bases sitting between them. The CDR3 is 14 amino acids. The CDR3 is CASSYQARGAEAFF. As DNA, the CDR3 is TGTGCCAGCAGTTACCAAGCCCGGGGGGCTGAAGCTTTCTTT.